Sequencing of this T cell receptor (beta chain) was carried out in a study of cytomegalovirus exposure and HLA in healthy donors. Study results and caveats: Most subjects' HLA-A and HLA-B alleles were reportedly predicted from TCR beta sequences.

The CDR3 length is 15 residues. V dropped 1 base and J dropped 2; count of bases not matched to a gene: 4. CDR1 SGHKS and CDR2 YYEKEE come from the germline V gene (reference sequence). In the PCR, 60 Vbeta and 13 Jbeta primers were used. TCRdb keeps only in-frame clones here, not all; method: immunoSEQ multiplex PCR. The table shows approximately 88,000 clones, with approximately 80% occurring only once. This clone has just one count. Antigen: not known. Healthy bone marrow donors made up the cohort. Sequences were obtained from PBMCs. This TCR was sampled from a man in his thirties or forties in good health and CMV-seronegative. The chain carries TRBV5-5 and TRBJ2-5; TRBD1 matches 8 bases. CDR3 in amino acids: CASSLWTGRQETQYF. DNA of the CDR3: TGTGCCAGCAGCTTGTGGACAGGGAGGCAAGAGACCCAGTACTTC.